The rows below give T cell receptor beta chains drawn from one sample of a study of T cell responses to AZD1222 COVID-19 vaccine. Clones were sequenced by immunoSEQ multiplex PCR, and TCRdb holds only the in-frame ones, with some missing. This sample yields 130,000 to 150,000 clones, of which about 91% are seen a single time; around 1.4% belongs to the top ten. The input for sequencing was peripheral blood, taken on day 0 of AZD1222 vaccination. The source is an adult in good health. Each CDR3 is given with its conserved first and last residue. A D gene is named only where the DNA matches it firmly. Rows may omit the clone size; those that give it use once, few, many or a size class.

CDR3: CASSLGGYYEQYF
DNA: TGTGCCAGCAGTTTAGGGGGTTATTACGAGCAGTACTTC
V: TRBV27
size: .
J: TRBJ2-7
D: .

CDR3: CASSLQSSGGTTDTQYF
DNA: TGTGCCAGCAGCTTACAGTCTAGCGGGGGGACCACAGATACGCAGTATTTT
V: TRBV7-2
size: .
J: TRBJ2-3
D: TRBD2

CDR3: CASSLNWSYEQYF
DNA: TGTGCCAGCAGTTTGAACTGGTCTTACGAGCAGTACTTC
V: TRBV12-3/TRBV12-4
size: .
J: TRBJ2-7
D: .

CDR3: CASNPRGLAGDTQYF
DNA: TGTGCCAGCAACCCAAGGGGACTAGCGGGGGATACGCAGTATTTT
V: TRBV6-5
size: once
J: TRBJ2-3
D: TRBD2

CDR3: CASSLNRDTGELFF
DNA: TGTGCCAGCAGCCTAAACAGGGACACCGGGGAGCTGTTTTTT
V: TRBV6-4
size: .
J: TRBJ2-2
D: .

CDR3: CASSYYSGGQETQYF
DNA: TGTGCCAGCAGTTACTATAGCGGGGGGCAAGAGACCCAGTACTTC
V: TRBV6-2/TRBV6-3
size: .
J: TRBJ2-5
D: TRBD2

CDR3: CASSLSQSGRAGNNEQFF
DNA: TGTGCCAGCAGCTTAAGTCAGAGCGGGAGGGCCGGGAACAATGAGCAGTTCTTC
V: TRBV11-2
size: .
J: TRBJ2-1
D: TRBD2

CDR3: CATSRGGINTGELFF
DNA: TGTGCCACCAGCAGAGGAGGGATTAACACCGGGGAGCTGTTTTTT
V: TRBV15
size: .
J: TRBJ2-2
D: .

CDR3: CASSDRTSGDYNEQFF
DNA: TGTGCCAGCAGTGACAGGACTAGCGGAGACTACAATGAGCAGTTCTTC
V: TRBV6-4
size: .
J: TRBJ2-1
D: TRBD2

CDR3: CSARTPYGYTF
DNA: TGCAGTGCTAGAACCCCCTATGGCTACACCTTC
V: TRBV20-1
size: .
J: TRBJ1-2
D: .

CDR3: CASSPFRSRGPGNTIYF
DNA: TGTGCCAGCAGCCCATTTCGCTCCAGGGGGCCCGGAAACACCATATATTTT
V: TRBV7-9
size: once
J: TRBJ1-3
D: TRBD1

CDR3: CASSLGGIANGGETQYF
DNA: TGTGCCAGCAGTCTTGGGGGGATAGCAAATGGTGGAGAGACCCAGTACTTC
V: TRBV6-6
size: .
J: TRBJ2-5
D: .

CDR3: CASSLGRGGLSSYEQYF
DNA: TGTGCCAGCAGCTTGGGGCGCGGGGGCTTATCATCCTACGAGCAGTACTTC
V: TRBV11-2
size: .
J: TRBJ2-7
D: .

CDR3: CASSLALSDGYTF
DNA: TGCGCCAGCAGCCTTGCCCTCAGTGATGGCTACACCTTC
V: TRBV4-1
size: .
J: TRBJ1-2
D: .

CDR3: CASSFLGTGSYGYTF
DNA: TGTGCCAGCAGCTTCCTCGGGACAGGGTCATATGGCTACACCTTC
V: TRBV5-5
size: .
J: TRBJ1-2
D: TRBD1

CDR3: CASSLRTDHGYTF
DNA: TGTGCCAGCAGTTTAAGGACAGACCACGGCTACACCTTC
V: TRBV12-3/TRBV12-4
size: .
J: TRBJ1-2
D: .

CDR3: CASSPRDYERETQYF
DNA: TGTGCCAGCAGCCCACGGGACTATGAAAGGGAGACCCAGTACTTC
V: TRBV7-2
size: .
J: TRBJ2-5
D: TRBD2

CDR3: CASSSEGPYRGEQFF
DNA: TGTGCCAGCAGCTCGGAAGGACCCTACCGGGGTGAGCAGTTCTTC
V: TRBV7-8
size: .
J: TRBJ2-1
D: .

CDR3: CASSWGGASDTEAFF
DNA: TGTGCCAGCAGTTGGGGGGGGGCGAGTGACACTGAAGCTTTCTTT
V: TRBV27
size: .
J: TRBJ1-1
D: .

CDR3: CASSRDSHTEAFF
DNA: TGTGCCAGCAGCCGAGACAGTCACACTGAAGCTTTCTTT
V: TRBV7-3
size: .
J: TRBJ1-1
D: .

CDR3: CASSERGQPQETQYF
DNA: TGCGCCAGCAGTGAGAGGGGACAGCCCCAAGAGACCCAGTACTTC
V: TRBV10-2
size: once
J: TRBJ2-5
D: TRBD1

CDR3: CASSLYRTGDQPQHF
DNA: TGTGCCAGCAGTTTATATCGGACAGGGGATCAGCCCCAGCATTTT
V: TRBV27
size: few
J: TRBJ1-5
D: TRBD1

CDR3: CATTGHASGLNYGYTF
DNA: TGTGCCACAACAGGCCACGCGAGCGGGCTCAACTATGGCTACACCTTC
V: TRBV30
size: .
J: TRBJ1-2
D: .

CDR3: CATSRDRGWDTKDNQPQHF
DNA: TGTGCCACCAGCAGAGATCGGGGGTGGGACACTAAAGACAATCAGCCCCAGCATTTT
V: TRBV15
size: .
J: TRBJ1-5
D: .

CDR3: CASSVPTAGYTF
DNA: TGTGCCAGCAGCGTACCTACGGCGGGCTACACCTTC
V: TRBV9
size: .
J: TRBJ1-2
D: .

CDR3: CASSIALNRAADSYEQYF
DNA: TGTGCCAGTAGTATAGCTCTTAACAGGGCGGCTGATAGCTACGAGCAGTACTTC
V: TRBV19
size: few
J: TRBJ2-7
D: .

CDR3: CASSLDHTDYEQYF
DNA: TGTGCCAGCAGCTTAGATCATACAGACTACGAGCAGTACTTC
V: TRBV7-2
size: .
J: TRBJ2-7
D: .

CDR3: CATSRGQGAHTQYF
DNA: TGTGCCACCAGCAGAGGACAGGGGGCTCATACGCAGTATTTT
V: TRBV15
size: .
J: TRBJ2-3
D: TRBD1

CDR3: CASSQRTSESNIQYF
DNA: TGTGCCAGCAGCCAGCGGACTAGCGAGTCGAACATTCAGTACTTC
V: TRBV7-2
size: .
J: TRBJ2-4
D: TRBD2

CDR3: CASSLRTGDTEAFF
DNA: TGTGCCAGTAGTTTGCGGACAGGGGACACTGAAGCTTTCTTT
V: TRBV19
size: .
J: TRBJ1-1
D: TRBD1

CDR3: CSVESSGGAKNIQYF
DNA: TGCAGCGTTGAGTCTAGCGGGGGGGCCAAAAACATTCAGTACTTC
V: TRBV29-1
size: .
J: TRBJ2-4
D: TRBD2

CDR3: CAWSVRPWSTEAFF
DNA: TGTGCCTGGAGTGTACGCCCATGGAGCACTGAAGCTTTCTTT
V: TRBV30
size: .
J: TRBJ1-1
D: .

CDR3: CASRPAVGFPYEQYF
DNA: TGTGCCAGCAGGCCCGCGGTGGGTTTCCCCTACGAGCAGTACTTC
V: TRBV6-5
size: .
J: TRBJ2-7
D: .

CDR3: CASSFRDRNEQYF
DNA: TGTGCCAGCAGTTTCCGGGACAGGAACGAGCAGTACTTC
V: TRBV28
size: once
J: TRBJ2-7
D: TRBD1

CDR3: CASSPEMGNQPQHF
DNA: TGTGCCAGCAGTCCCGAAATGGGCAATCAGCCCCAGCATTTT
V: TRBV6-4
size: .
J: TRBJ1-5
D: .

CDR3: CASSEGGYNEQFF
DNA: TGTGCCAGCAGTGAAGGGGGCTACAATGAGCAGTTCTTC
V: TRBV6-1
size: .
J: TRBJ2-1
D: .

CDR3: CASSADRGTPLHF
DNA: TGTGCCAGCAGCGCCGACAGGGGGACACCCCTCCACTTT
V: TRBV5-6
size: .
J: TRBJ1-6
D: TRBD1

CDR3: CATLPLAGSYNEQFF
DNA: TGTGCCACACTCCCTCTAGCGGGGTCTTACAATGAGCAGTTCTTC
V: TRBV19
size: .
J: TRBJ2-1
D: TRBD2

CDR3: CASSSGGADTEAFF
DNA: TGTGCCAGCAGTTCAGGGGGCGCCGACACTGAAGCTTTCTTT
V: TRBV11-1
size: .
J: TRBJ1-1
D: TRBD1